The 9 T cell receptor beta chains listed next were all sequenced from one sample in a study of read filtering for tumor transcriptome and immune sequencing. Molecular barcoded adaptors covering alpha/delta and beta/gamma chains were used on about 0.4 ug RNA. One entry per CDR3 protein, called by TCRdb with MiXCR from the reads. The data show 20,000 to 30,000 distinct CDR3 sequences, approximately 23% seen once. Sequencing was done on a sample of a population of CD138-negative cells sorted from bone marrow. These receptors were obtained from a donor aged 40 or over with multiple myeloma.

This clonotype was recorded many times. The V gene is TRBV12-3 or TRBV12-4, the J gene TRBJ2-2, with 9 bases that match TRBD1. J was trimmed by 3 bases and V by 1 base; bases with no gene match: 3. CDR3 size: 16 residues. The CDR3 nucleotides read TGTGCCAGCAGTTTAGACAGGGGGCTTGACACCGGGGAGCTGTTTTTT. It encodes CASSLDRGLDTGELFF.

The chain employs TRBV20-1 and TRBJ1-2; 8 bases map to TRBD1. The CDR3 contains 15 residues. Losses at the gene ends were 4 bases for V and 0 bases for J; bases not matched to a gene: 7. Germline V CDR1 and CDR2: DFQATT, SNEGSKA (reference sequence). The CDR3 loop is CSATGQASANYGYTF. CDR3 in DNA: TGCAGTGCTACGGGACAGGCGAGCGCTAACTATGGCTACACCTTC.

This clonotype occurred a few times. This chain links TRBV30 with TRBJ1-1; D uncertain. V dropped 3 bases and J dropped 1 base, with 12 bases sitting between them. The V gene's germline CDR1 is GTSNPN and CDR2 SVGIG (reference sequence). CDR3 length: 14 residues. CDR3 protein: CAWSLLGGNTEAFF. The CDR3 region has the DNA TGTGCCTGGAGCCTATTAGGAGGGAACACTGAAGCTTTCTTT. The complete variable domain, with remaining parts taken from reference TRBV30 and TRBJ1-1, reads SQTIHQWPATLVQPVGSPLSLECTVEGTSNPNLYWYRQAAGRGLQLLFYSVGIGQISSEVPQNLSASRPQDRQFILSSKKLLLSDSGFYLCAWSLLGGNTEAFFGQGTRLTVV.

This clonotype came up a few times. The chain employs TRBV20-1 and TRBJ1-5; 7 positions agree with TRBD1. The CDR3 has 14 residues. CDR1 and CDR2 (germline): DFQATT, SNEGSKA (reference sequence). V trimming: 4 bases; J trimming: 4 bases; junction bases outside the gene matches: 7. This chain's CDR3 is CSANRQGPNQPQHF. Written as DNA, the CDR3 is TGCAGTGCTAACCGACAGGGACCAAATCAGCCCCAGCATTTT.

This clonotype has only a few counts. The chain couples TRBV29-1 to TRBJ2-1; D is unresolved. The CDR3 extends over 11 amino acids. Between the trimmed V and J ends, which lost 3 bases and 4 bases, there was a span of 4 bases. The V gene's germline CDR1 is SQVTM and CDR2 ANQGSEA. The chain's CDR3 is CSVDSYNEQFF. The DNA of the CDR3 is TGCAGCGTTGACAGTTACAATGAGCAGTTCTTC.

Concerning this clonotype itself: A much larger clone differs from this one at a single base, so this may be a read error. The rearrangement joins TRBV12-3 or TRBV12-4 to TRBJ1-2; 10 nucleotides match TRBD1. The CDR3 length is 13 residues. The J segment lost 8 bases and the V segment lost 8 bases, leaving 8 bases of the junction unmatched. The DNA for the CDR3 is TGTGCCAGCGGCTACGGGACAGGGGAGGGCTACACCTTC. Encoded protein: CASGYGTGEGYTF.

In this sample, this clonotype turned up many times. The chain links TRBV7-2 to TRBJ2-1; D unresolved. The CDR3 has 15 residues. V lost 1 base and J lost 0, with 7 bases in between. The V gene's germline CDR1 is SGHTA and CDR2 FQGNSA. The CDR3 reads CASSLVTASYNEQFF. The CDR3 nucleotides read TGTGCCAGCAGCTTAGTGACGGCCTCCTACAATGAGCAGTTCTTC. The whole variable domain, filled in from reference TRBV7-2 and TRBJ2-1, reads GAGVSQSPSNKVTEKGKDVELRCDPISGHTALYWYRQSLGQGLEFLIYFQGNSAPDKSGLPSDRFSAERTGGSVSTLTIQRTQQEDSAVYLCASSLVTASYNEQFFGPGTRLTVL.

In this sample, this clonotype turned up many times. The V call is TRBV28, the J call TRBJ1-1, with D possibly TRBD1 on 6 matching bases. With 3 bases removed from V and 7 bases from J, the gap between germline ends came to 15 bases. The CDR3 loop spans 14 amino acids. Germline V CDR1 and CDR2: MDHEN, SYDVKM. The CDR3 loop is CASSLGQGLDEAFF. CDR3 coding DNA: TGTGCCAGCAGTTTGGGTCAGGGGCTCGATGAAGCTTTCTTT.

The chain combines TRBV7-3 with TRBJ2-2; the D gene is possibly TRBD2 (6 bases). Trimming cost V 3 bases and J 1 base, with 6 bases left between them. CDR3 length: 14 residues. Germline loops: CDR1 SGHTA, CDR2 FQGTGA. This CDR3 is CASSFSGNTGELFF. For the CDR3, the DNA is TGTGCCAGCAGCTTTAGCGGGAACACCGGGGAGCTGTTTTTT.